One and the same sample provided the 27 T cell receptor beta chains below, sequenced in a study of cytomegalovirus exposure and HLA in healthy donors. Vbeta (60) and Jbeta (13) primers were used in the PCR. Only in-frame clones appear in the TCRdb table, and some are missing; sequencing was by immunoSEQ multiplex PCR. The profile covers over 150,000 clones, with 75% to 90% appearing a single time and 6.5% taken by the ten largest. Sequenced sample: PBMCs. Every receptor here comes from a woman between 45 and 60 years old in good health and CMV-seropositive.

The genes are TRBV28 and TRBJ2-6, with D hard to call. This CDR3 contains 14 residues. Trimming stripped 4 bases from V and 3 bases from J, with 7 bases between. Germline loops: CDR1 MDHEN, CDR2 SYDVKM. The CDR3 DNA reads TGTGCCAGCAGTTCAGGCTTTGGGGCCAACGTCCTGACTTTC. It specifies CASSSGFGANVLTF.

The chain joins TRBV2 to TRBJ1-2; 7 bases fit TRBD1. The CDR3 runs 12 residues. The germline gives CDR1 SNHLY, CDR2 FYNNEI. V lost 9 bases, J lost 5 bases, and 6 bases stayed unmatched. CDR3 amino acids: CASGGTDYGYTF. As DNA, the CDR3 is TGTGCCAGTGGAGGGACAGATTATGGCTACACCTTC.

CDR3 sequence (DNA): TGCGCCAGCAGCCCGGGGACAGGCCTTACCGGGGAGCTGTTTTTT. This sequence encodes CASSPGTGLTGELFF. The J gene is TRBJ2-2, the V gene TRBV4-3; 8 bases are a match to TRBD1. The germline V gene has CDR1 LGHNA and CDR2 YSLEER. The trim removed 4 bases at V and 5 bases at J, leaving 6 bases unmatched. CDR3 length equals 15 residues.

This rearrangement joins TRBV7-9 to TRBJ1-2, with 8 bases matching TRBD1. The CDR3 has 14 residues. The germline gives CDR1 SEHNR, CDR2 FQNEAQ (reference sequence). J was trimmed by 7 bases and V by 5 bases; bases with no gene match: 9. CDR3 in amino acids: CASSPPGQACGYTF. The CDR3 DNA reads as TGTGCCAGCAGCCCCCCGGGACAGGCTTGTGGCTACACCTTC.

The genes are TRBV10-1 and TRBJ2-7; TRBD1 matches 8 bases. With V trimmed by 3 bases and J by 4 bases, 8 bases remained unmatched. The germline V gene encodes CDR1 WNHNN and CDR2 SYGVQD (reference sequence). The length of the CDR3 is 15 residues. The DNA for the CDR3 is TGCGCCAGCAGTGACCCCGGGACAGGATCTTACGAGCAGTACTTC. Amino acid sequence: CASSDPGTGSYEQYF.

The chain employs TRBV4-1 and TRBJ2-7, with 7 nucleotides matching TRBD2. This CDR3 spans 15 amino acids. Germline V CDR1 and CDR2: MGHRA, YSYEKL. Trimming at V came to 3 bases and at J to 3 bases, leaving 8 bases not matched to a gene. The CDR3 DNA sequence: TGCGCCAGCAGCCAGGACGGGACTACCTTCTACGAGCAGTACTTC. It is translated as CASSQDGTTFYEQYF.

The chain recombines TRBV7-7 with TRBJ2-2; D gene ambiguous. CDR3 length: 13 residues. The V end was cut by 0 bases, the J end by 6 bases, with 5 bases between. Germline V gives CDR1 SSHAT, CDR2 FNYEAQ (reference sequence). CDR3 sequence (DNA): TGTGCCAGCAGCTTAGCCCCGGCCGGGGAGCTGTTTTTT. Translating gives CASSLAPAGELFF.

The J gene is TRBJ2-4, the V gene TRBV2; 14 nucleotides line up with TRBD2. The germline CDR1 and CDR2 sequences are SNHLY and FYNNEI. The ends lost 6 bases at V and 6 bases at J; junction bases unmatched: 1. The CDR3 covers 14 residues. The CDR3 loop is CASRGTSGGNIQYF. The CDR3 DNA reads as TGTGCCAGCAGGGGGACTAGCGGGGGAAACATTCAGTACTTC.

Turning to this clone: At one boundary the junction diverges from the germline segment, which might be a read error. The rearrangement uses TRBV29-1 and TRBJ2-6; the match to TRBD1 covers 9 bases. The CDR3 has 15 amino acids. Germline V gene lookup returns CDR1 SQVTM and CDR2 ANQGSEA. The CDR3 coding sequence is TGCAGCGTGGGACAGGGTGGCACTGGGGCCAACGGCCTGACTTTC. Translated: CSVGQGGTGANGLTF.

J is TRBJ2-5 and V is TRBV18; D remains unclear. The V gene lost 2 bases and the J gene lost 2 bases, with 15 bases spanning the gap. CDR1 KGHSH and CDR2 LQKENI come from the germline V gene. The CDR3 runs 16 residues. The CDR3 loop reads CASSPSRTYGQETQYF. The CDR3 DNA reads as TGTGCCAGCTCACCAAGTCGCACATACGGGCAAGAGACCCAGTACTTC. The whole variable domain, filled in from reference TRBV18 and TRBJ2-5, reads NAGVMQNPRHLVRRRGQEARLRCSPMKGHSHVYWYRQLPEEGLKFMVYLQKENIIDESGMPKERFSAEFPKEGPSILRIQQVVRGDSAAYFCASSPSRTYGQETQYFGPGTRLLVL.

The rearrangement links TRBV6-5 to TRBJ2-7, with 9 bases matching TRBD1. The CDR3 contains 14 residues. Germline V lookup: CDR1 MNHEY, CDR2 SVGAGI. Trimming cost V 6 bases and J 5 bases; bases outside gene matches: 8. The CDR3 reads CASSLPDRGNEQYF. The CDR3, as DNA: TGTGCCAGCAGCCTACCGGACAGGGGAAACGAGCAGTACTTC.

The chain uses TRBV2 and TRBJ2-5; 8 bases are a match to TRBD2. Germline CDR1 is SNHLY and CDR2 is FYNNEI. This CDR3 is 11 amino acids long. The V segment lost 9 bases and the J segment 4 bases; nucleotides outside the gene matches: 1. The CDR3 here is CARGLGETQYF. CDR3 in DNA: TGTGCCAGGGGACTAGGAGAGACCCAGTACTTC.

The V call is TRBV4-2, the J call TRBJ2-2; 7 nucleotides agree with TRBD1. CDR1 is LGHNA, CDR2 YNFKEQ, per germline. This CDR3 comprises 13 residues. Unmatched junction bases numbered 5, after V lost 7 bases and J lost 6 bases. CDR3 bases: TGTGCCAGCATGCGACAGGGAGCCGGGGAGCTGTTTTTT. It is translated as CASMRQGAGELFF.

The chain joins TRBV5-6 to TRBJ2-1, with a tentative D call TRBD2 (7 bases). There are 14 residues in the CDR3. Germline values: CDR1 SGHDT, CDR2 YYEEEE. Trimming took off 5 bases at V and 8 bases at J, with 17 bases between the two ends. CDR3 bases: TGTGCCAGCAGTTGGGGGGGGGCCAGGGATGAGCAGTTCTTC. It codes for CASSWGGARDEQFF.

The rearrangement links TRBV15 to TRBJ2-5, with D tentatively TRBD1 (7 bases). Germline lookup yields CDR1 LNHNV and CDR2 YYDKDF (reference sequence). The CDR3 consists of 16 residues. V was trimmed by 3 bases and J by 2 bases, leaving 16 bases between them. CDR3 region: CATSRGGQSFQETQYF. CDR3 nucleotides: TGTGCCACCAGCAGGGGGGGACAGAGTTTTCAAGAGACCCAGTACTTC.

In DNA form, the CDR3 reads TGTGCCAGCAGCTTGGACAGGGGGGCTGGCTACACCTTC. Encoded protein: CASSLDRGAGYTF. The rearrangement links TRBV5-4 to TRBJ1-2, with 8 bases that match TRBD1. The CDR3 consists of 13 residues. Losses at the gene ends were 0 bases for V and 7 bases for J; bases not matched to a gene: 2. Germline V CDR1 and CDR2: SGHNT, YYREEE (reference sequence).

The CDR3 protein is CASRLDFRAGYNSPLHF. CDR3 DNA: TGTGCAAGTCGCTTAGATTTTAGGGCGGGTTATAATTCACCCCTCCACTTT. The V call is TRBV12-2, the J call TRBJ1-6. TRBV12-2 is a recognized pseudogene. The CDR3 has 17 residues.

The chain joins TRBV7-2 to TRBJ2-3; TRBD1 agrees at 9 bases. The CDR3 is 15 amino acids. The trim removed 3 bases at V and 5 bases at J, leaving 6 bases unmatched. CDR1 is SGHTA, CDR2 FQGNSA, per germline. CDR3 protein: CASSFGQGKKDTQYF. CDR3 bases: TGTGCCAGCAGCTTTGGACAGGGGAAGAAAGATACGCAGTATTTT.

The rearrangement joins TRBV27 to TRBJ2-1; 7 nucleotides align to TRBD1. V trimming: 6 bases; J trimming: 10 bases; junction bases outside the gene matches: 15. The germline V gene has CDR1 MNHEY and CDR2 SMNVEV (reference sequence). This CDR3 has 15 residues. CDR3 in amino acids: CASRGQDRLTGEQFF. CDR3 in DNA: TGTGCCAGCAGGGGTCAGGACAGGTTGACGGGCGAGCAGTTCTTC.

This clone was counted only a few times. The chain couples TRBV5-1 to TRBJ2-5; 10 bases are shared with TRBD2. CDR3 length: 14 residues. Trimming took 4 bases from V and 5 from J; bases not matched to a gene: 5. From germline, CDR1 is SGHRS and CDR2 YFSETQ. CDR3 amino acids: CASSLAGVGETQYF. The CDR3 DNA follows: TGCGCCAGCAGCCTAGCGGGGGTTGGTGAGACCCAGTACTTC.

V gene TRBV18 combines with J gene TRBJ1-3; 7 nucleotides match TRBD1. V lost 2 bases to trimming and J lost 4 bases; unmatched junction nucleotides: 5. In germline, CDR1 is KGHSH, CDR2 LQKENI. The CDR3 contains 15 residues. DNA of the CDR3: TGTGCCAGCTCACCAACAGGGGAAGGCGGAAACACCATATATTTT. Translation gives CASSPTGEGGNTIYF.

This clone showed up just once. The chain combines TRBV5-4 with TRBJ2-1; 8 bases align to TRBD1. The CDR3 consists of 15 residues. Germline V gene sequence: CDR1 SGHNT, CDR2 YYREEE (reference sequence). J lost 4 bases, V lost 4 bases, and 7 bases had no gene match. CDR3 DNA: TGTGCCAGCAGCACCGGACAGGGCTTGTACAATGAGCAGTTCTTC. Translated: CASSTGQGLYNEQFF.

The chain recombines TRBV5-6 with TRBJ1-2; the D is unclear. Trimming pared 3 bases from V and 0 bases from J, leaving 15 bases between. Germline V gene data show CDR1 as SGHDT and CDR2 as YYEEEE. The CDR3 consists of 16 residues. The CDR3: CASSSLDGEANYGYTF. The DNA for the CDR3 is TGTGCCAGCAGCTCGCTGGACGGGGAAGCTAACTATGGCTACACCTTC.

This sequence joins TRBV19 and TRBJ1-5; TRBD1 matches 11 bases. V shed 6 bases and J 0 bases; nucleotides not matched to a gene: 10. Germline-derived CDR1 and CDR2 are LNHDA and SQIVND (reference sequence). The CDR3 spans 18 residues. The CDR3 DNA follows: TGTGCCAGTAGGGGGGACAGGGGGGAACTATATAGCAATCAGCCCCAGCATTTT. This sequence encodes CASRGDRGELYSNQPQHF. Together with reference TRBV19 and TRBJ1-5, the CDR3 gives the full variable domain: DGGITQSPKYLFRKEGQNVTLSCEQNLNHDAMYWYRQDPGQGLRLIYYSQIVNDFQKGDIAEGYSVSREKKESFPLTVTSAQKNPTAFYLCASRGDRGELYSNQPQHFGDGTRLSIL.

The chain couples TRBV2 to TRBJ1-6; TRBD1 aligns across 7 bases. The CDR3 sequence is 15 residues long. Germline V gene data show CDR1 as SNHLY and CDR2 as FYNNEI. J gave up 7 bases and V 8 bases, and 11 bases lay outside the gene matches. CDR3 residues: CASQSPTGNNSPLHF. The CDR3 DNA follows: TGTGCCAGCCAGTCCCCGACAGGGAACAATTCACCCCTCCACTTT. Using reference TRBV2 and TRBJ1-6 for the parts outside the CDR3, the full variable domain is EPEVTQTPSHQVTQMGQEVILRCVPISNHLYFYWYRQILGQKVEFLVSFYNNEISEKSEIFDDQFSVERPDGSNFTLKIRSTKLEDSAMYFCASQSPTGNNSPLHFGNGTRLTVT.

About this clone itself: The sample contains more than one DNA sequence encoding this CDR3. The chain links TRBV19 to TRBJ2-3, with D unresolved. CDR1 is LNHDA and CDR2 is SQIVND in the germline V gene (reference sequence). Trimming pared 2 bases from V and 0 bases from J, leaving 6 bases between. This CDR3 comprises 14 residues. The CDR3 sequence is CASSIQVSTDTQYF. Written as DNA, the CDR3 is TGTGCCAGTAGTATACAGGTTAGCACAGATACGCAGTATTTT.

V and J are TRBV21-1 and TRBJ1-3. TRBV21-1 is marked as a pseudogene. This CDR3 is 16 amino acids long. For the CDR3, the DNA is TGTGCCAGTCCCGGGAGCTATCAGCAGGCCGGAAACACCATATATTTT. It translates to CASPGSYQQAGNTIYF.